This T cell receptor (beta chain) stems from a study of radiation and T cells in renal cell carcinoma. Points on this clone: Its antigen is still unknown.

Time point denoted: blood 4 weeks post-SBRT, at nephrectomy. Noted treatment: 15 Gy SBRT to primary tumor, nephrectomy 4 weeks later. Nephrectomy followed 15 Gy stereotactic body radiation by 4 weeks. Serial blood draws occurred at baseline and 2 and 4 weeks post-SBRT. The patient's renal cell carcinoma had clear cell pathology. Data came from immunoSEQ multiplex PCR; TCRdb stores just in-frame clones and leaves some out. Among about 64,000 clones listed, 60% to 85% were seen once. Study conclusions and caveats: Top tumor clonotypes rose in blood 2 weeks post-radiation, then contracted.

This TCR came from a man between 60 and 70 years old with renal cell carcinoma. The sample here was blood, taken from a patient whose treatment included radiotherapy and nephrectomy.

CDR3 DNA: TGCGCCAGCAGTCCCGGGACAGTTAACACCGGGGAGCTGTTTTTT. Encoded protein: CASSPGTVNTGELFF. The chain employs TRBV10-1 and TRBJ2-2; 7 bases line up with TRBD1. In germline, CDR1 is WNHNN, CDR2 SYGVQD (reference sequence). CDR3 length equals 15 residues. J lost 2 bases, V lost 5 bases, and 5 bases had no gene match.